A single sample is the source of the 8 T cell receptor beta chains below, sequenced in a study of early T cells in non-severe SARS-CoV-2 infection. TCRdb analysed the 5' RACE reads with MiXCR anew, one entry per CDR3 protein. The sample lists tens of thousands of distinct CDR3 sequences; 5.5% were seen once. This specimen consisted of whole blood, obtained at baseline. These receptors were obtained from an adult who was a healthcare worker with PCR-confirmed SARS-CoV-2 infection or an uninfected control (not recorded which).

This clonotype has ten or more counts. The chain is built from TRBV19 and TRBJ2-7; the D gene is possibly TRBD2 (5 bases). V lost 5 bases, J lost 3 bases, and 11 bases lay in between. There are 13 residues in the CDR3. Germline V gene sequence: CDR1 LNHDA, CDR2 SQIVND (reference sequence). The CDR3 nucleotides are TGTGCCAGTAGTGCGGGTCCGGACTACGAGCAGTACTTC. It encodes CASSAGPDYEQYF.

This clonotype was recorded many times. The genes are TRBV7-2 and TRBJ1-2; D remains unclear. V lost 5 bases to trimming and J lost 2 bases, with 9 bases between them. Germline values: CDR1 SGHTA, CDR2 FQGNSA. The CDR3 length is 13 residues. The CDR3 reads CASSPDLNYGYTF. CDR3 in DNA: TGTGCCAGCAGCCCTGACCTAAACTATGGCTACACCTTC. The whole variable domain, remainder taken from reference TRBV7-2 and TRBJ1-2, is GAGVSQSPSNKVTEKGKDVELRCDPISGHTALYWYRQSLGQGLEFLIYFQGNSAPDKSGLPSDRFSAERTGGSVSTLTIQRTQQEDSAVYLCASSPDLNYGYTFGSGTRLTVV.

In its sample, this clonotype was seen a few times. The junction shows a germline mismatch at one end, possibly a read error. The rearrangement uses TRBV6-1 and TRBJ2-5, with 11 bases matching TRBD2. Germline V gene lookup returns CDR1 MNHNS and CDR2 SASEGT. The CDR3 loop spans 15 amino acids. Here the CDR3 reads CASGETSGVGETQYF. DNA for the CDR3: TGTGCCAGCGGTGAGACTAGCGGGGTTGGAGAGACCCAGTACTTC.

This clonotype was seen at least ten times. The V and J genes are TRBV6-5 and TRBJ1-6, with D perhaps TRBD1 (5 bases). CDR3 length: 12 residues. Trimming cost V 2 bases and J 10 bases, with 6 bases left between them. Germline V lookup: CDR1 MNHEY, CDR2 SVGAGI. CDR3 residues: CASSYRGSPLHF. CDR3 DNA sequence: TGTGCCAGCAGTTACAGGGGCTCACCCCTCCACTTT.

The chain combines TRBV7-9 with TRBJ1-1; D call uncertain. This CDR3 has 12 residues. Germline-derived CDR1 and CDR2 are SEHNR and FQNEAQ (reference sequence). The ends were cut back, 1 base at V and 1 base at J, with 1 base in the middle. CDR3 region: CASSLENTEAFF. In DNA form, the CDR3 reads TGTGCCAGCAGCTTAGAGAACACTGAAGCTTTCTTT.

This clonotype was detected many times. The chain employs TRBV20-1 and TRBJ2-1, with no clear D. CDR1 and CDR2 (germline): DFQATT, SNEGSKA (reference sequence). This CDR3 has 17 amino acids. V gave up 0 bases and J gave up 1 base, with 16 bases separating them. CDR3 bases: TGCAGTGCTAGAGATAGACCCGTCTCACGGTCCTACAATGAGCAGTTCTTC. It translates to CSARDRPVSRSYNEQFF.

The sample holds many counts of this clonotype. The CDR3 protein is CASSIPSGGARVFF. Here the CDR3 DNA reads TGTGCCAGTAGTATCCCTAGCGGGGGCGCCAGGGTGTTTTTT. The genes are TRBV19 and TRBJ2-2; 10 positions agree with TRBD2. CDR1 is LNHDA, CDR2 SQIVND, per germline (reference sequence). The V segment lost 3 bases and the J segment 15 bases; nucleotides outside the gene matches: 10. The CDR3 covers 14 residues. The whole variable domain, filled in from reference TRBV19 and TRBJ2-2, reads DGGITQSPKYLFRKEGQNVTLSCEQNLNHDAMYWYRQDPGQGLRLIYYSQIVNDFQKGDIAEGYSVSREKKESFPLTVTSAQKNPTAFYLCASSIPSGGARVFFGEGSRLTVL.

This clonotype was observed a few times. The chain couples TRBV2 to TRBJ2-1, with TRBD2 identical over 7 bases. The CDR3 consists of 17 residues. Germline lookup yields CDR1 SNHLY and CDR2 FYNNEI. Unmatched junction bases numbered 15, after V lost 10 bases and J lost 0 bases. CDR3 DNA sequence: TGTGCCAAGTCATCCCGGGTAGGCGGGAGCTCCTACAATGAGCAGTTCTTC. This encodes CAKSSRVGGSSYNEQFF.